The 19 T cell receptor beta chains in this list originate from one sample, sequenced in a study of blood T cell repertoires in COVID-19. Method: immunoSEQ multiplex PCR; TCRdb's copy keeps in-frame clones and lacks some. Of about 170,000 clones listed, 82% were seen once; the top ten hold 6.5% to 9%. Sample: peripheral blood. These receptors originate from a woman between 35 and 50 years old with COVID-19, enrolled during active disease.

The chain uses TRBV20-1 and TRBJ2-1; D unclear. The germline V gene encodes CDR1 DFQATT and CDR2 SNEGSKA (reference sequence). The CDR3 extends over 11 amino acids. CDR3 sequence (DNA): TGCAGCACTCGACTCTACAATGAGCAGTTCTTC. It is translated as CSTRLYNEQFF.

This clone was detected once. J is TRBJ2-1 and V is TRBV13; 15 bases agree with TRBD2. The CDR3 sequence is 20 residues long. The germline CDR1 and CDR2 sequences are PRHDT and FYEKMQ (reference sequence). Losses at the gene ends were 5 bases for V and 12 bases for J; bases not matched to a gene: 23. The CDR3 here is CASSLNPGLAGGYNELGQFF. The CDR3 DNA sequence: TGTGCCAGCAGCCTAAATCCGGGACTAGCGGGAGGTTACAATGAGTTAGGGCAGTTCTTC. Drawing the rest from reference TRBV13 and TRBJ2-1, the complete variable domain is AAGVIQSPRHLIKEKRETATLKCYPIPRHDTVYWYQQGPGQDPQFLISFYEKMQSDKGSIPDRFSAQQFSDYHSELNMSSLELGDSALYFCASSLNPGLAGGYNELGQFFGPGTRLTVL.

This clone is a singleton in its sample. This chain uses TRBV18 with TRBJ2-7; possibly TRBD1 for D (6 bases). The V gene lost 5 bases and the J gene lost 2 bases, with 16 bases spanning the gap. The CDR3 totals 15 residues. The germline V gene has CDR1 KGHSH and CDR2 LQKENI. CDR3 region: CASSTIQGSAYEQYF. In nucleotides, the CDR3 is TGTGCCAGCTCAACCATACAGGGCAGCGCCTACGAGCAGTACTTC.

The chain recombines TRBV5-5 with TRBJ1-1; possibly TRBD1 for D (6 bases). V was clipped by 0 bases and J by 3 bases, with 12 bases between them. The CDR3 contains 15 residues. The germline CDR1 and CDR2 sequences are SGHKS and YYEKEE (reference sequence). The CDR3 bases are TGTGCCAGCAGCTTGGCCGTACAGGGCTACACTGAAGCTTTCTTT. Its translation is CASSLAVQGYTEAFF.

V usage is TRBV19 and J usage is TRBJ2-1; D is unclear. The CDR3 consists of 11 residues. V lost 5 bases, J lost 7 bases, and 6 bases lay in between. Per the germline V gene, CDR1 is LNHDA and CDR2 is SQIVND (reference sequence). The CDR3 protein is CASSFGNEQFF. The CDR3 DNA sequence: TGTGCCAGTAGTTTCGGGAATGAGCAGTTCTTC.

This clone showed up just once. This chain connects TRBV19 to TRBJ2-3, with a possible D match to TRBD2 (5 bases). Looked up from germline, CDR1 is LNHDA and CDR2 is SQIVND (reference sequence). V lost 3 bases to trimming and J lost 2 bases, with 12 bases between them. This CDR3 has 15 amino acids. The CDR3 DNA reads as TGTGCCAGTAGTATCAGCGGTCCTCCCACAGATACGCAGTATTTT. This codes for CASSISGPPTDTQYF.

V is TRBV28 and J is TRBJ1-1; D gene ambiguous. The CDR3 is made up of 14 amino acids. With 3 bases removed from V and 5 bases from J, the gap between germline ends came to 13 bases. Germline V gives CDR1 MDHEN, CDR2 SYDVKM. CDR3 region: CASSFSTLATEAFF. CDR3 DNA sequence: TGTGCCAGCAGTTTCAGTACACTAGCTACTGAAGCTTTCTTT.

This clone appeared a few times. Within the sample, other DNA sequences also encode this same CDR3. The chain uses TRBV4-2 and TRBJ2-3, with D possibly TRBD2 on 7 matching bases. Between the trimmed V and J ends, which lost 0 bases and 2 bases, there was a span of 15 bases. The CDR3 has 17 amino acids. The germline V gene has CDR1 LGHNA and CDR2 YNFKEQ. The CDR3 spells CASSQDIQRGHTDTQYF. Written as DNA, the CDR3 is TGTGCCAGCAGCCAAGATATACAGCGGGGACACACAGATACGCAGTATTTT.

CDR3 in amino acids: CARIRTGNEKLFF. The CDR3 bases are TGTGCCAGAATAAGGACAGGGAATGAAAAACTGTTTTTT. This chain uses TRBV3-1 (or the pseudogene TRBV3-2) with TRBJ1-4; 8 nucleotides line up with TRBD1. Germline V CDR1 and CDR2: LGHDT, YNNKEL (reference sequence). CDR3 length equals 13 residues. J gave up 5 bases and V 9 bases, and 5 bases lay outside the gene matches.

The V and J genes are TRBV28 and TRBJ2-1; a weak D match, TRBD1 (5 bases). CDR3 length: 15 residues. Trimming removed 5 bases from V and 5 bases from J, with 16 bases in between. Germline assignment: CDR1 MDHEN and CDR2 SYDVKM. The DNA for the CDR3 is TGTGCCAGCAGTCCGAACCGAAGACAGCACAATGAGCAGTTCTTC. It specifies CASSPNRRQHNEQFF.

This clone has only one observation. The chain couples TRBV5-8 to TRBJ1-5; possibly TRBD1 for D (6 bases). The CDR3 sequence is 15 residues long. V lost 2 bases and J lost 4, with 13 bases in between. CDR1 is SGHTS and CDR2 is YDEGEE in the germline V gene. Written as DNA, the CDR3 is TGTGCCAGCAGCTTAGGGGGTTTCGGGAATCAGCCCCAGCATTTT. It translates to CASSLGGFGNQPQHF.

The chain links TRBV7-3 to TRBJ2-3; D gene ambiguous. Looked up from germline, CDR1 is SGHTA and CDR2 is FQGTGA. Trimming left V 1 base short and J 4 bases short, with 15 bases between. This CDR3 has 16 amino acids. CDR3 in DNA: TGTGCCAGCAGCTTAATCGCCTCAACATCTGCAGATACGCAGTATTTT. It translates to CASSLIASTSADTQYF.

The chain links TRBV3-1 (or the pseudogene TRBV3-2) to TRBJ2-5; D possibly corresponds to TRBD1 (6 bases). V lost 3 bases and J lost 4, with 15 bases in between. This CDR3 is built from 15 residues. The germline V gene has CDR1 LGHDT and CDR2 YNNKEL (reference sequence). The DNA for the CDR3 is TGTGCCAGCAGCCAGTCAGGCGCCAGGGGAGAGACCCAGTACTTC. It is translated as CASSQSGARGETQYF.

The V gene is TRBV12-3 or TRBV12-4, the J gene TRBJ1-5; a weak D match, TRBD1 (5 bases). V dropped 1 base and J dropped 6 bases, with 7 bases sitting between them. The CDR3 extends over 13 amino acids. The chain's CDR3 is CASSLEGVQPQHF. For the CDR3, the DNA is TGTGCCAGCAGTTTAGAAGGGGTTCAGCCCCAGCATTTT.

This clone occurred a few times. The chain links TRBV4-1 to TRBJ1-5; a weak D match, TRBD1 (5 bases). The CDR3 is 16 residues long. V gave up 0 bases and J gave up 11 bases, with 20 bases separating them. From germline, CDR1 is MGHRA and CDR2 YSYEKL. In nucleotides, the CDR3 is TGCGCCAGCAGCCAAGACGACAGTGCGCCGTTTTTAGCCCAGCATTTT. Encoded protein: CASSQDDSAPFLAQHF.

V gene TRBV2 combines with J gene TRBJ2-2; 10 bases agree with TRBD2. CDR3 length: 20 residues. Germline V gene data show CDR1 as SNHLY and CDR2 as FYNNEI. J lost 5 bases, V lost 1 base, and 16 bases had no gene match. CDR3 nucleotides: TGTGCCAGCAGTGAAGTGTCAGGAAGGCTAGCGGGAGATCGGACCGGGGAGCTGTTTTTT. Protein product: CASSEVSGRLAGDRTGELFF.

The V call is TRBV5-4, the J call TRBJ2-7, with TRBD2 as a possible D gene (6 bases). Trimming left V 0 bases short and J 0 bases short, with 10 bases between. The CDR3 covers 15 residues. The germline V gene encodes CDR1 SGHNT and CDR2 YYREEE (reference sequence). For the CDR3, the DNA is TGTGCCAGCAGCTTGGGACTAGATATCTCCTACGAGCAGTACTTC. Its protein is CASSLGLDISYEQYF.

This clone has just one count. The chain is built from TRBV6-5 and TRBJ1-2, with TRBD1 identical over 9 bases. The CDR3 length is 15 residues. Germline V gene sequence: CDR1 MNHEY, CDR2 SVGAGI. The ends lost 7 bases at V and 5 bases at J; junction bases unmatched: 11. The CDR3 DNA reads TGTGCCAGCACCCCAAGTAGGGACAGGGCTTATGGCTACACCTTC. It encodes CASTPSRDRAYGYTF.

The CDR3 loop is CASSQESRFDRADTGELFF. The CDR3 coding sequence is TGTGCCAGCAGCCAAGAATCTCGGTTTGACAGGGCGGACACCGGGGAGCTGTTTTTT. The chain couples TRBV3-1 (or the pseudogene TRBV3-2) to TRBJ2-2, with 7 bases aligning to TRBD1. Per the germline V gene, CDR1 is LGHDT and CDR2 is YNNKEL (reference sequence). V shed 0 bases and J 3 bases; nucleotides not matched to a gene: 13. There are 19 residues in the CDR3.